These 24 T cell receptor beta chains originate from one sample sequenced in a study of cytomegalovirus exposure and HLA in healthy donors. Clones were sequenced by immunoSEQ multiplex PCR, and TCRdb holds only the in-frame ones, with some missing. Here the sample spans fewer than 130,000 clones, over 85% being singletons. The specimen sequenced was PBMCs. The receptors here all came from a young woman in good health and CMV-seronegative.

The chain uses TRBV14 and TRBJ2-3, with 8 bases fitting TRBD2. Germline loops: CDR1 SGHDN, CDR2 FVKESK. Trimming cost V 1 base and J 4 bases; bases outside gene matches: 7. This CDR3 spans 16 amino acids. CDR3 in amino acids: CASSQVSSGGADTQYF. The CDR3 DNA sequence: TGTGCCAGCAGCCAAGTTTCCAGCGGGGGAGCAGATACGCAGTATTTT.

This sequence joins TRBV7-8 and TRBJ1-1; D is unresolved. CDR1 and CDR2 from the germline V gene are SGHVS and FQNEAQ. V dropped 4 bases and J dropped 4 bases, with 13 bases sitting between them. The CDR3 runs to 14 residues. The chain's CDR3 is CASSSSTQPTEAFF. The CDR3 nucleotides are TGTGCCAGCAGCTCTTCGACACAGCCCACTGAAGCTTTCTTT.

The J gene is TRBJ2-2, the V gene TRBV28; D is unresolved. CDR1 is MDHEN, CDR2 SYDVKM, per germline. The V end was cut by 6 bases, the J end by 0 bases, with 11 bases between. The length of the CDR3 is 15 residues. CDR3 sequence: CASSPQSSNTGELFF. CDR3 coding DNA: TGTGCCAGCAGCCCCCAGTCCTCGAACACCGGGGAGCTGTTTTTT.

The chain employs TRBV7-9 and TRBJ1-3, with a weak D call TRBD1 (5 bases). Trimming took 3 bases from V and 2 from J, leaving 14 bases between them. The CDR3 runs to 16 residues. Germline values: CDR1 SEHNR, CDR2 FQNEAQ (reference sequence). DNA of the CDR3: TGTGCCAGCAGCTTCTTCACAGGAATTGCTGGAAACACCATATATTTT. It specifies CASSFFTGIAGNTIYF.

CDR3 in amino acids: CASSSRDRVEKLFF. CDR3 DNA: TGTGCCAGCTCATCCCGGGACAGGGTTGAAAAACTGTTTTTT. The chain couples TRBV18 to TRBJ1-4; TRBD1 agrees at 9 bases. This CDR3 is built from 14 residues. V gave up 5 bases and J gave up 7 bases; unmatched junction bases: 5. Germline CDR1 reads KGHSH; CDR2 reads LQKENI. The entire variable domain, with the rest obtained from reference TRBV18 and TRBJ1-4, is as follows: NAGVMQNPRHLVRRRGQEARLRCSPMKGHSHVYWYRQLPEEGLKFMVYLQKENIIDESGMPKERFSAEFPKEGPSILRIQQVVRGDSAAYFCASSSRDRVEKLFFGSGTQLSVL.

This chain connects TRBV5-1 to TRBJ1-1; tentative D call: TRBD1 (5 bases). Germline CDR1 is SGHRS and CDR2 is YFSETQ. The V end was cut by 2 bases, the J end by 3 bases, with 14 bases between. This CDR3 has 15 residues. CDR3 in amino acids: CASSFRGPGDTEAFF. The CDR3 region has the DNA TGCGCCAGCAGCTTCCGAGGGCCGGGGGACACTGAAGCTTTCTTT.

The CDR3 bases are TGTGCCAGCAGCGTAGATCAGGGCCTGAACACTGAAGCTTTCTTT. It yields the protein CASSVDQGLNTEAFF. The gene calls are TRBV9 and TRBJ1-1, with a tentative D call TRBD1 (5 bases). In germline, CDR1 is SGDLS, CDR2 YYNGEE. This CDR3 is 15 amino acids long. The V end was cut by 0 bases, the J end by 0 bases, with 9 bases between.

CDR3 DNA sequence: TGTGCCAGCAGTTATCCAGGGGGGAGCTCCTACGAGCAGTACTTC. Amino acids: CASSYPGGSSYEQYF. The chain carries TRBV6-5 and TRBJ2-7; D might be TRBD1 (7 bases). The CDR3 is 15 residues long. Germline CDR1 reads MNHEY; CDR2 reads SVGAGI. V lost 3 bases, J lost 0 bases, and 12 bases lay in between.

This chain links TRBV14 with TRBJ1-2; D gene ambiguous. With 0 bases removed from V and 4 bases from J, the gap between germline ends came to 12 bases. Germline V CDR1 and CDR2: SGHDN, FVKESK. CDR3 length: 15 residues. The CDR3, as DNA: TGTGCCAGCAGCCAAGATACCGAGACAATCTATGGCTACACCTTC. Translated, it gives CASSQDTETIYGYTF.

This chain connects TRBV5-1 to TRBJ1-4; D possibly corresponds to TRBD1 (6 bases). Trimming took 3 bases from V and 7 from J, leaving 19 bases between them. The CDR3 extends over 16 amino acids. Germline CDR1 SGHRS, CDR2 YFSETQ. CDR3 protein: CASSSEGGVSPEKLFF. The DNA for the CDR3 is TGCGCCAGCAGCTCCGAGGGGGGGGTTTCTCCTGAAAAACTGTTTTTT.

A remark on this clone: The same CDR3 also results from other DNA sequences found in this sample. In DNA, the CDR3 is TGCGCCAGCAGCTTGACAGGGGGCACTGAAGCTTTCTTT. Encoded protein: CASSLTGGTEAFF. The chain employs TRBV5-1 and TRBJ1-1; 8 bases map to TRBD1. Germline loops: CDR1 SGHRS, CDR2 YFSETQ. The trim removed 1 base at V and 4 bases at J, leaving 0 bases unmatched. The CDR3 totals 13 residues.

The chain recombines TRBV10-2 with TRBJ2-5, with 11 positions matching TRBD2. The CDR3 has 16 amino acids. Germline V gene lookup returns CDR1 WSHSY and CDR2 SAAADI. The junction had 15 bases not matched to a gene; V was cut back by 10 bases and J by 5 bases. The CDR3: CATTGGSGGAWETQYF. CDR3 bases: TGCGCCACCACCGGGGGTAGCGGGGGGGCTTGGGAGACCCAGTACTTC.

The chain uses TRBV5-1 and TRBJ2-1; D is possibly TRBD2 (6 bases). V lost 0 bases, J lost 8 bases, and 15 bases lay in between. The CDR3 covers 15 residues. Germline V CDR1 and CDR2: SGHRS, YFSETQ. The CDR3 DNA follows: TGCGCCAGCAGCTTGGTGGTGGCGGGACGCGATGAGCAGTTCTTC. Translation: CASSLVVAGRDEQFF.

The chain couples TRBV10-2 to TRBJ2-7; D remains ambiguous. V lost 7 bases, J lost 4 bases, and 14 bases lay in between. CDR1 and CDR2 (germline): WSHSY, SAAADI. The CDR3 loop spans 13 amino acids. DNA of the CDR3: TGCGCCAGCACCACCTCAACAGAGTACGAGCAGTACTTC. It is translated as CASTTSTEYEQYF.

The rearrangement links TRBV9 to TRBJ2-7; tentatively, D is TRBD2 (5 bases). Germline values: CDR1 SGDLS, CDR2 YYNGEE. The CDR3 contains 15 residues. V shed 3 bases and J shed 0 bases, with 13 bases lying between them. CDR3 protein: CASSARTDPSYEQYF. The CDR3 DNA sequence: TGTGCCAGCAGCGCCAGGACTGATCCCTCCTACGAGCAGTACTTC.

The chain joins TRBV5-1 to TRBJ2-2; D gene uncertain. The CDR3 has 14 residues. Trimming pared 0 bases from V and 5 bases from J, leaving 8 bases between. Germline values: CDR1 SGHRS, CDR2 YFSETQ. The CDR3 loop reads CASSLDSQTGELFF. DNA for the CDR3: TGCGCCAGCAGCTTGGACAGCCAAACCGGGGAGCTGTTTTTT.

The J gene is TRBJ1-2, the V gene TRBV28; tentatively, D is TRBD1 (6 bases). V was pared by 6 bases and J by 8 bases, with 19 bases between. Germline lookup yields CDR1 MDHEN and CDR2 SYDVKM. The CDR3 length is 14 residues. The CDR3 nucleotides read TGTGCCAGCAGCCCATCGAGGGGGATAGGGGGCTACACCTTC. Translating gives CASSPSRGIGGYTF.

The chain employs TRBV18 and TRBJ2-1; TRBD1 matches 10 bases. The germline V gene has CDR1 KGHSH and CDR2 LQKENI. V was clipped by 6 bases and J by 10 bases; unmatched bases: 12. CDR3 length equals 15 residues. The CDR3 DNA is TGTGCCAGCTCGCTGACAGGGGGCTTAGCTGGCGAGCAGTTCTTC. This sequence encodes CASSLTGGLAGEQFF. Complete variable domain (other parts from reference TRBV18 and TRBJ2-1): NAGVMQNPRHLVRRRGQEARLRCSPMKGHSHVYWYRQLPEEGLKFMVYLQKENIIDESGMPKERFSAEFPKEGPSILRIQQVVRGDSAAYFCASSLTGGLAGEQFFGPGTRLTVL.

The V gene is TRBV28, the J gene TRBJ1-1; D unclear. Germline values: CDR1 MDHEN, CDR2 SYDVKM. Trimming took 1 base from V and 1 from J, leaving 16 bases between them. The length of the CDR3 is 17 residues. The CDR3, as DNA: TGTGCCAGCAGTTTATCTTGGGCCGATGATGGGAACACTGAAGCTTTCTTT. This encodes CASSLSWADDGNTEAFF.

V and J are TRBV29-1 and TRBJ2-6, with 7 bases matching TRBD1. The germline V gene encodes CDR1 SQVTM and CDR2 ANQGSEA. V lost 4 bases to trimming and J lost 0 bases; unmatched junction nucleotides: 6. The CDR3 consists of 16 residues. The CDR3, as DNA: TGCAGCGTTGGAGGGGACAGTTCCTCTGGGGCCAACGTCCTGACTTTC. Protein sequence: CSVGGDSSSGANVLTF.

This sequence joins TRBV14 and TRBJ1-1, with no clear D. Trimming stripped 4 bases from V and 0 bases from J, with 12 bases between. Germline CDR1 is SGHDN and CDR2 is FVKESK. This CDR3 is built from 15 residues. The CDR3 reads CASSRLSIMNTEAFF. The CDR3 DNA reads TGTGCCAGCAGCCGACTCAGCATCATGAACACTGAAGCTTTCTTT. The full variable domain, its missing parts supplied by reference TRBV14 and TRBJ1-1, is EAGVTQFPSHSVIEKGQTVTLRCDPISGHDNLYWYRRVMGKEIKFLLHFVKESKQDESGMPNNRFLAERTGGTYSTLKVQPAELEDSGVYFCASSRLSIMNTEAFFGQGTRLTVV.

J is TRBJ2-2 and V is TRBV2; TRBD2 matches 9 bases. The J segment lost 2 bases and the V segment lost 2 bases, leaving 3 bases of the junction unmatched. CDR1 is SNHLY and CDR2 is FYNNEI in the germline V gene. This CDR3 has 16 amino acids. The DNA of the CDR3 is TGTGCCAGCAGTGAAATTAGCGGGGGCAACACCGGGGAGCTGTTTTTT. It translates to CASSEISGGNTGELFF. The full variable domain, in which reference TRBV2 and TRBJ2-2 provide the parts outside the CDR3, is EPEVTQTPSHQVTQMGQEVILRCVPISNHLYFYWYRQILGQKVEFLVSFYNNEISEKSEIFDDQFSVERPDGSNFTLKIRSTKLEDSAMYFCASSEISGGNTGELFFGEGSRLTVL.

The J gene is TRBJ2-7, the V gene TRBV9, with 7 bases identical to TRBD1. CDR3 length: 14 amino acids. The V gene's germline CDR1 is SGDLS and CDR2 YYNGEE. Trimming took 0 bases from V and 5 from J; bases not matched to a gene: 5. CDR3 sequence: CASSVGGQRNEQYF. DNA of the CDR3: TGTGCCAGCAGCGTAGGGGGACAGCGTAACGAGCAGTACTTC.

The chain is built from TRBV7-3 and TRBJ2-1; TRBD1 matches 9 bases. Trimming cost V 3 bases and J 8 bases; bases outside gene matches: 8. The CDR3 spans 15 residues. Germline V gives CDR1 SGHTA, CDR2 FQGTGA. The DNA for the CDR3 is TGTGCCAGCAGCTTGCGACAGGGGGTATTCGATGAGCAGTTCTTC. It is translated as CASSLRQGVFDEQFF. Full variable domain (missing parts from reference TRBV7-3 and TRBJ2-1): GAGVSQTPSNKVTEKGKYVELRCDPISGHTALYWYRQSLGQGPEFLIYFQGTGAADDSGLPNDRFFAVRPEGSVSTLKIQRTERGDSAVYLCASSLRQGVFDEQFFGPGTRLTVL.